The sequence of this T cell receptor (beta chain) was determined in a study of technical replicates of blood from several donors. V lost 1 base and J 2 bases, leaving 12 bases between the germline ends. Germline-derived CDR1 and CDR2 are SGHAT and FQNNGV. CDR3 length: 17 amino acids. Clones were read by immunoSEQ multiplex PCR, and TCRdb kept only the in-frame ones, dropping some. There are about 70,000 clones in the sample; around 97% occur only once, and 0.2% to 0.25% lies in the top ten. The TCR comes from a human donor in good health. The gene calls are TRBV11-2 and TRBJ2-6; weak D call: TRBD1 (6 bases). The sample taken for sequencing was T cells isolated from PBMCs. In nucleotides, the CDR3 is TGTGCCAGCAGCTTAGTACAGGGATACGCTGGGGCCAACGTCCTGACTTTC. This gives the protein CASSLVQGYAGANVLTF.